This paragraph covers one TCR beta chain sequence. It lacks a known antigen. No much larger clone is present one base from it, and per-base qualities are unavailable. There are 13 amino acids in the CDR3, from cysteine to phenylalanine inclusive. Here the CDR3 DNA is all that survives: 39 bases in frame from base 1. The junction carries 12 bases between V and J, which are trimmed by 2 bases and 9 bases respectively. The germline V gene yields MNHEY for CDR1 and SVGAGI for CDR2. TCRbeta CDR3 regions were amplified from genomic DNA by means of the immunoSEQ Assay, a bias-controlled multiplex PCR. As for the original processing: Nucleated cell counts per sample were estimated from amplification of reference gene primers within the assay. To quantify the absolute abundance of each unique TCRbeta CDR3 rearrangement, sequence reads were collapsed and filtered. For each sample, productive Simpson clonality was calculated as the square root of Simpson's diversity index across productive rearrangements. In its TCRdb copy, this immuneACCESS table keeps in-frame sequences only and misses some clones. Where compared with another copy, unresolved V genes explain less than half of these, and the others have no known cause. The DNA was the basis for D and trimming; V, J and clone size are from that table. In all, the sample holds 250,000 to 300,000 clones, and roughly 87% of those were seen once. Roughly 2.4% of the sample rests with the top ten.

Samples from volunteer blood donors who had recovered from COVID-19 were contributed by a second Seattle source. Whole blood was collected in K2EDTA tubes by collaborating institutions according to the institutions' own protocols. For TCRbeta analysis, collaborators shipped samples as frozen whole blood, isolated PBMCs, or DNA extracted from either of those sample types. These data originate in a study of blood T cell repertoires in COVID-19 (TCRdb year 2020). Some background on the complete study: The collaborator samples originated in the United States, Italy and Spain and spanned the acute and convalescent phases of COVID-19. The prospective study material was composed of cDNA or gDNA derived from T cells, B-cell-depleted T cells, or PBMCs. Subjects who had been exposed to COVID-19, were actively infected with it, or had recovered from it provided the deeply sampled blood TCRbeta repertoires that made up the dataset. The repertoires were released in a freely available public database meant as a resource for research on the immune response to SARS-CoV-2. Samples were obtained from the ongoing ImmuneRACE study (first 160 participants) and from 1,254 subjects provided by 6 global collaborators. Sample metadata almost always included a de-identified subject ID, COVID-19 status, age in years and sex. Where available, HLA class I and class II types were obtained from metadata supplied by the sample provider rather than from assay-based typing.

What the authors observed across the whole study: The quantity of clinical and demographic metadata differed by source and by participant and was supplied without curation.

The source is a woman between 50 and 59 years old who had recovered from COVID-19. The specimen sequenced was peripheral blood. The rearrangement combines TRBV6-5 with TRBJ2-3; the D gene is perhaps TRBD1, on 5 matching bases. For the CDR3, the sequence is CASSYADSPTQYF. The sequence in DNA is TGTGCCAGCAGTTACGCTGACAGCCCGACGCAGTATTTT.